These T cell receptor beta chains were read from a single sample in a study of blood T cell repertoires in COVID-19. TCRdb keeps only in-frame clones here, not all; method: immunoSEQ multiplex PCR. The table shows about 220,000 clones, with about nine tenths occurring only once. Sequenced sample: PBMCs or T cells enriched from blood (not recorded which). These TCRs come from a woman between 40 and 55 years old with acute COVID-19. Both conserved end residues are part of each CDR3. Each record gives: clone size, V gene, J gene, D gene, CDR3 DNA, CDR3 protein. D genes are given only for firm matches. Size is omitted from some rows. Given values are once, few, many or a class for expanded clones.

NA	TRBV5-4	TRBJ1-1	NA	TGTGCCAGCAGCTTGCCCCAGGGTAGGGACACTGAAGCTTTCTTT	CASSLPQGRDTEAFF
NA	TRBV4-3	TRBJ1-2	NA	TGCGCCAGCAGCTCCGCCGGGGCGGGGGTCTATGGCTACACCTTC	CASSSAGAGVYGYTF
NA	TRBV9	TRBJ1-1	NA	TGTGCCAGCAGCGTAGGAGTCGCCACTGAAGCTTTCTTT	CASSVGVATEAFF
NA	TRBV10-3	TRBJ1-1	NA	TGTGCCATCAGTGACGCGGCAGAACCTGAAGCTTTCTCACCTGAAGCTTTCTTT	CAISDAAEPEAFSPEAFF
NA	TRBV29-1	TRBJ1-5	TRBD1	TGCAGCGTTGTACCAGATTACAGGGGCCAGGAATTAAGGCCCCAGCATTTT	CSVVPDYRGQELRPQHF
NA	TRBV10-3	TRBJ2-1	TRBD2	TGTGCCATCAGTGATAGCGGGTTCAACAATGAGCAGTTCTTC	CAISDSGFNNEQFF
few	TRBV24-1	TRBJ2-2	NA	TGTGCCACCAGTGAGTCAGGTGCGAACACCGGGGAGCTGTTTTTT	CATSESGANTGELFF
once	TRBV19	TRBJ1-1	TRBD1	TGTGCCAGCGGGACAGGGCAGTACACTGAAGCTTTCTTT	CASGTGQYTEAFF
NA	TRBV9	TRBJ1-1	TRBD1	TGTGCCAGCAGCCCCCGATCGGACAGGGACGCCTTGAACACTGAAGCTTTCTTT	CASSPRSDRDALNTEAFF
NA	TRBV6-5	TRBJ1-2	TRBD1	TGTGCCAGCAGACCGAGGACAGGGTTGGGCTATGGCTACACCTTC	CASRPRTGLGYGYTF
NA	TRBV7-9	TRBJ1-2	NA	TGTGCCAGCACCTCGGGTGATAGGGGGTTCTATGGCTACACCTTC	CASTSGDRGFYGYTF
NA	TRBV21-1	TRBJ2-7	NA	TGTGCCAGCAGCTCCTCGGACAGGGGGGTTTTATACGAGCAGTACTTC	CASSSSDRGVLYEQYF
NA	TRBV19	TRBJ1-2	NA	TGTGCCAGTACCGACAGTGCCTATGGCTACACCTTC	CASTDSAYGYTF
NA	TRBV2	TRBJ1-2	TRBD1	TGTGCCAGCCGTGGGGACAGCGGAAACTATGGCTACACCTTC	CASRGDSGNYGYTF
NA	TRBV9	TRBJ2-5	TRBD2	TGTGCCAGCAGCGTAGAAGCGGGGGGGACTCCCGGGGGAGAGACCCAGTACTTC	CASSVEAGGTPGGETQYF
NA	TRBV19	TRBJ1-2	NA	TGTGCCAGTAGTATTCGGATTCTAAGCGAGACTAACTATGGCTACACCTTC	CASSIRILSETNYGYTF
NA	TRBV15	TRBJ2-1	TRBD2	TGTGCCACCAGCGGTAGCGGGGGGGCCTACAATGAGCAGTTCTTC	CATSGSGGAYNEQFF
few	TRBV11-2	TRBJ2-2	NA	TGTGCCAGCAGCTTAGCCCGGTTATCAAGGGGCGGGGAGCTGTTTTTT	CASSLARLSRGGELFF
NA	TRBV7-3	TRBJ2-2	NA	TGTGCCAGCAGCTTGGCGGGGAACACCGGGGAGCTGTTTTTT	CASSLAGNTGELFF
NA	TRBV28	TRBJ2-1	TRBD2	TGTGCCAGCAGTTTATTCTCTAGCGGAACTCACAATGAGCAGTTCTTC	CASSLFSSGTHNEQFF
NA	TRBV27	TRBJ1-2	NA	TGTGCCAGCAGGCCAGGGGCAGGAGATGGCTACACCTTC	CASRPGAGDGYTF
NA	TRBV30	TRBJ1-3	NA	TGTGCCTGGAGTGTTGAGGGAAACACCATATATTTT	CAWSVEGNTIYF
few	TRBV19	TRBJ2-1	NA	TGTGCCAGTAGTTTCAACACCGACTCCTACAATGAGCAGTTCTTC	CASSFNTDSYNEQFF
once	TRBV5-5	TRBJ1-4	TRBD1	TGTGCCAGCAGCTTGACAGGGGGAGAAACCCTCCGAAAACTGTTTTTT	CASSLTGGETLRKLFF
few	TRBV9	TRBJ1-3	NA	TGTGCCAGCAGGGGGGAGGGAAGCTCTGGAAACACCATATATTTT	CASRGEGSSGNTIYF
NA	TRBV5-1	TRBJ1-1	NA	TGCGCCAGCAGCTCCCGTCAAGGGGTGAACACTGAAGCTTTCTTT	CASSSRQGVNTEAFF
NA	TRBV30	TRBJ1-5	NA	TGTGCCTGGATTCTGACGGGGGAGGACGCCTGTAGCAATCAGCCCCAGCATTTT	CAWILTGEDACSNQPQHF
NA	TRBV10-2	TRBJ2-5	TRBD1	TGCGCCAGCAATAGATTACAGGGGAGAGAAGAGACCCAGTACTTC	CASNRLQGREETQYF
few	TRBV14	TRBJ1-2	TRBD1	TGTGCCAGCAGCCCCTTCCGAACCGGGACAGGGGATGGCTACACCTTC	CASSPFRTGTGDGYTF
NA	TRBV4-1	TRBJ1-1	TRBD1	TGCGCCAGCAGCCCGTGGGACAGGGCATTTGTTTTGACTGAAGCTTTCTTT	CASSPWDRAFVLTEAFF
NA	TRBV29-1	TRBJ1-2	NA	TGCAGCGTTGAAGTCGCCTCGACGGGGGGCTACACCTTC	CSVEVASTGGYTF
once	TRBV4-2	TRBJ1-5	NA	TGTGCCAGCAGCCATCGAGGATATAATCAGCCCCAGCATTTT	CASSHRGYNQPQHF
NA	TRBV27	TRBJ2-5	TRBD2	TGTGCCAGCAGTTTATTTCCTAGCGGGGGCGGGGAGACCCAGTACTTC	CASSLFPSGGGETQYF
NA	TRBV9	TRBJ1-2	TRBD1	TGTGCCAGCAGCGACCGGACAGGGGGCAACTATGGCTACACCTTC	CASSDRTGGNYGYTF
NA	TRBV19	TRBJ1-2	TRBD1	TGTGCCAGTAGTATGCGGGTTGCAGGGGGGTCCTATGGCTACACCTTC	CASSMRVAGGSYGYTF
NA	TRBV7-2	TRBJ1-4	NA	TGTGCCAGCAGCCCCGAGAGAGGGATTCCACTCTCTAATGAAAAACTGTTTTTT	CASSPERGIPLSNEKLFF
NA	TRBV6-6	TRBJ1-2	NA	TGTGCCAGCAGCCCTCTAGCTCGGGGGAACTATGGCTACACCTTC	CASSPLARGNYGYTF
NA	TRBV27	TRBJ2-1	TRBD1	TGTGCCAGCAGAGCACCCCCGGGACAGGGGAACAATGAGCAGTTCTTC	CASRAPPGQGNNEQFF
NA	TRBV19	TRBJ1-5	NA	TGTGCCAGTAGTATCGGGCAGGGACATAGCAATCAGCCCCAGCATTTT	CASSIGQGHSNQPQHF
NA	TRBV3-1/TRBV3-2	TRBJ1-4	NA	TGTGCCAGCAGCGCTCCACAGGGTTTAACTAATGAAAAACTGTTTTTT	CASSAPQGLTNEKLFF
NA	TRBV11-2	TRBJ1-3	NA	TGTGCCAGCAGCTTGTTCCCGGGGGACACCATATATTTT	CASSLFPGDTIYF
NA	TRBV2	TRBJ2-2	NA	TGTGCCAGCAGTGAAGTTAGAGGGCAGGGGGAGCTGTTTTTT	CASSEVRGQGELFF
NA	TRBV19	TRBJ1-5	NA	TGTGCCAGTAGTATAGATGATCGGAATCAGCCCCAGCATTTT	CASSIDDRNQPQHF
NA	TRBV2	TRBJ2-3	TRBD2	TGTGCCAGCAGTGAAGGATTTCTAGCGGGGGACACAGATACGCAGTATTTT	CASSEGFLAGDTDTQYF
NA	TRBV5-1	TRBJ1-1	TRBD1	TGCGCCAGCAGCCCTTCGACAGGGCCCAGCACTGAAGCTTTCTTT	CASSPSTGPSTEAFF
NA	TRBV9	TRBJ2-7	NA	TGTGCCAGCAGCCCTTCAGGGCTCTCCTACGAGCAGTACTTC	CASSPSGLSYEQYF
NA	TRBV5-4	TRBJ2-1	NA	TGTGCCAGCAGCTTGGCCTCGACTATCAATGAGCAGTTCTTC	CASSLASTINEQFF
NA	TRBV7-3	TRBJ2-1	NA	TGTGCCAGCAGCCCCGGCTGGGGCGCCATCTACAATGAGCAGTTCTTC	CASSPGWGAIYNEQFF
NA	TRBV5-1	TRBJ2-3	NA	TGCGCCAGCAGCGGGAAAGGAGGACTACATTCCACAGATACGCAGTATTTT	CASSGKGGLHSTDTQYF
NA	TRBV5-8	TRBJ1-2	NA	TGTGCCAGCAGCCGACAGAATAACTATGGCTACACCTTC	CASSRQNNYGYTF
NA	TRBV30	TRBJ1-5	NA	TGTGCCTGGAGTGTAGAGTCTAGCAATCAGCCCCAGCATTTT	CAWSVESSNQPQHF
NA	TRBV6-2/TRBV6-3	TRBJ2-7	TRBD1	TGTGCCAGCAGCTTTGGACAGGCCCCCTACGAGCAGTACTTC	CASSFGQAPYEQYF
NA	TRBV11-2	TRBJ2-1	TRBD1	TGTGCCAGCAGCTTCTACCAGGGGGCGGACATTATGAATGAGCAGTTCTTC	CASSFYQGADIMNEQFF
NA	TRBV27	TRBJ2-3	NA	TGTGCCAGCAGCCAGGGCCGGATCGAAGATACGCAGTATTTT	CASSQGRIEDTQYF
NA	TRBV19	TRBJ2-1	NA	TGTGCCAGTGGCCTAGAAACGGGGGACGATGAGCAGTTCTTC	CASGLETGDDEQFF
NA	TRBV28	TRBJ1-1	TRBD1	TGTGCCAGCAGTTTACGGGACAGGGTCACTGAAGCTTTCTTT	CASSLRDRVTEAFF
NA	TRBV30	TRBJ1-1	TRBD1	TGTGCCTGGGAGCCCGGACAGGGGATCTTAGCTTTCTTT	CAWEPGQGILAFF
NA	TRBV2	TRBJ1-3	NA	TGTGCCAGCAGCCGGGGGGGGACGGCTGGAAACACCATATATTTT	CASSRGGTAGNTIYF
NA	TRBV6-1	TRBJ2-4	NA	TGTGCCAGCAGTGACCGACAGGTGAACATTCAGTACTTC	CASSDRQVNIQYF